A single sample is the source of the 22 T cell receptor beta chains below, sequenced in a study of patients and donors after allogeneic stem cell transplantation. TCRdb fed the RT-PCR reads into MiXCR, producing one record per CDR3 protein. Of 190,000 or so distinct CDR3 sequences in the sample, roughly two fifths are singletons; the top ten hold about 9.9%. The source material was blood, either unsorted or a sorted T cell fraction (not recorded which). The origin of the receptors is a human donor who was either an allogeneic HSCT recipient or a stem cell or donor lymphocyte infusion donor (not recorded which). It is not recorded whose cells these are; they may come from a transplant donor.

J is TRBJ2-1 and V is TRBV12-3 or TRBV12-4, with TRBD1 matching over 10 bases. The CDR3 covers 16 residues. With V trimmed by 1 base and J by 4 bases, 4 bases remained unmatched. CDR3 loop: CASSLEGTGVYNEQFF. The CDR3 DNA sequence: TGTGCCAGCAGTTTAGAAGGGACAGGGGTGTACAATGAGCAGTTCTTC.

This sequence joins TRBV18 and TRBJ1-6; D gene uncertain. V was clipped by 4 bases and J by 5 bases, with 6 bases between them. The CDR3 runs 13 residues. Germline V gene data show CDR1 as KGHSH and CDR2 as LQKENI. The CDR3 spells CASSLVNNSPLHF. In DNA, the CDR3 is TGTGCCAGCTCACTGGTTAATAATTCACCCCTCCACTTT.

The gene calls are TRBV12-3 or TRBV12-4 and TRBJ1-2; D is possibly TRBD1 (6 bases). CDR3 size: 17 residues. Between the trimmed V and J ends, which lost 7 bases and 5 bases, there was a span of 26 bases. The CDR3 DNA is TGTGCCAGCATTTCCGAGATCACGGACAGAGCAAGATATGGCTACACCTTC. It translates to CASISEITDRARYGYTF.

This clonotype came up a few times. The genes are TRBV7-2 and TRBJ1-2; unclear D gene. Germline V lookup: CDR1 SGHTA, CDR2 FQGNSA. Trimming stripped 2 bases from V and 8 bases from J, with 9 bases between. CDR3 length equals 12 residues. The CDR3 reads CASSLTGIGYTF. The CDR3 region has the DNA TGTGCCAGCAGCTTAACCGGGATCGGCTACACCTTC.

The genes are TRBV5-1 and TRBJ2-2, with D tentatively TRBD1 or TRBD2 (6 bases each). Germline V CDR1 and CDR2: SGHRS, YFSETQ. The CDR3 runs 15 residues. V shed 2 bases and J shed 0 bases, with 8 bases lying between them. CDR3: CASSFGGTNTGELFF. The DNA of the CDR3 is TGCGCCAGCAGCTTCGGGGGCACGAACACCGGGGAGCTGTTTTTT.

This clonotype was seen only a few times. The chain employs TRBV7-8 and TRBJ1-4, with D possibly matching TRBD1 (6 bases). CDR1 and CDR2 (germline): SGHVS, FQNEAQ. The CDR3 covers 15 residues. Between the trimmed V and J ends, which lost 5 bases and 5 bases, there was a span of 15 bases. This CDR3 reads CASSPRGLLNEKLFF. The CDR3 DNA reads TGTGCCAGCAGCCCCAGGGGACTGTTGAATGAAAAACTGTTTTTT.

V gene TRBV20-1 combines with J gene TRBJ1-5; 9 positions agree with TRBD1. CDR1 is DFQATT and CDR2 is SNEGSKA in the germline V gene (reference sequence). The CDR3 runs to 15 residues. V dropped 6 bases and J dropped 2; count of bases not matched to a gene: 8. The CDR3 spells CSAREGQGRNQPQHF. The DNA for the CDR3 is TGCAGTGCCAGGGAGGGACAGGGACGCAATCAGCCCCAGCATTTT.

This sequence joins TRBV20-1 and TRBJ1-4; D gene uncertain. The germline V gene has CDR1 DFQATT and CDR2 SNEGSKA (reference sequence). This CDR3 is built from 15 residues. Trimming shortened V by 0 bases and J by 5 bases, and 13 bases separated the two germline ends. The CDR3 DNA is TGCAGTGCTAGAGATCGGAGGGAGGTCAATGAAAAACTGTTTTTT. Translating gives CSARDRREVNEKLFF.

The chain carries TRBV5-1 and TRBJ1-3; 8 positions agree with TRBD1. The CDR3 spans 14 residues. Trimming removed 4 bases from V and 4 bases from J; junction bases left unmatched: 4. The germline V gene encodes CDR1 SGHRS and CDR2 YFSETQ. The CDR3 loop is CASSADRGGNTIYF. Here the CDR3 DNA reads TGCGCCAGCAGCGCCGACAGGGGCGGAAACACCATATATTTT.

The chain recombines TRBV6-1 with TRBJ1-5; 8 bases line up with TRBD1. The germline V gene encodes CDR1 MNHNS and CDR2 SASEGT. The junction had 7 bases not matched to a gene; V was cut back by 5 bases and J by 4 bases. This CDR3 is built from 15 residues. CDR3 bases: TGTGCCAGCAGTAAGAACAGGGGGAAGAATCAGCCCCAGCATTTT. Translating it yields CASSKNRGKNQPQHF.

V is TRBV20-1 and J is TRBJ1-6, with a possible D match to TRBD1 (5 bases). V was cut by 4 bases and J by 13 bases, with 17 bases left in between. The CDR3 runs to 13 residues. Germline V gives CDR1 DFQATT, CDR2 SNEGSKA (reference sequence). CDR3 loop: CSAKRDPFTPLHF. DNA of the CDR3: TGCAGTGCTAAACGGGACCCATTCACCCCCCTCCACTTT.

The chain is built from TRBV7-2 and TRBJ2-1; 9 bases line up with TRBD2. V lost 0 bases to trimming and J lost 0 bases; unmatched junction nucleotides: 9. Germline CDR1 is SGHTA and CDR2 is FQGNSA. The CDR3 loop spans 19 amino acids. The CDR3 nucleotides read TGTGCCAGCAGCTTAGCGCGTCTAGCGGGGAGGAGCTCCTACAATGAGCAGTTCTTC. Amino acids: CASSLARLAGRSSYNEQFF.

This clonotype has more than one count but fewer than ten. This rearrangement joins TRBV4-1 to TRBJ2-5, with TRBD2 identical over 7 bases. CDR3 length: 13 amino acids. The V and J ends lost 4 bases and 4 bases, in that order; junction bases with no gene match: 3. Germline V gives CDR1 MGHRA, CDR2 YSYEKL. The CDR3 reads CASSPGGGETQYF. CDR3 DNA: TGCGCCAGCAGCCCGGGGGGTGGAGAGACCCAGTACTTC.

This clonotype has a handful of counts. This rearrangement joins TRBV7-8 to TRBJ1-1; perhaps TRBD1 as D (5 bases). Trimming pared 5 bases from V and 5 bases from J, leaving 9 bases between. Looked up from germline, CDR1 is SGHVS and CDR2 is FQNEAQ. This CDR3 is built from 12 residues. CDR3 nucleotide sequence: TGTGCCAGCAGCGAAGGGACGACTGAAGCTTTCTTT. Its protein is CASSEGTTEAFF.

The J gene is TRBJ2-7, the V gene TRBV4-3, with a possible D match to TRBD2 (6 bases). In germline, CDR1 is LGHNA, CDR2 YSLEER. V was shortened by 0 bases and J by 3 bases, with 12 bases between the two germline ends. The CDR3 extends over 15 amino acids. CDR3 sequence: CASSQDLARLYEQYF. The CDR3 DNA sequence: TGCGCCAGCAGCCAAGATCTAGCGAGGCTCTACGAGCAGTACTTC.

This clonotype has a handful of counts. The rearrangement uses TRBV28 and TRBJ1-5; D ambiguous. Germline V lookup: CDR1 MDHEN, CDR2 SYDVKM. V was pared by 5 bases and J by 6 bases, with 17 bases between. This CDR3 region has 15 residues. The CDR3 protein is CASSLQAGVGQPQHF. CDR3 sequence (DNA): TGTGCCAGCAGTCTTCAGGCGGGAGTCGGTCAGCCCCAGCATTTT.

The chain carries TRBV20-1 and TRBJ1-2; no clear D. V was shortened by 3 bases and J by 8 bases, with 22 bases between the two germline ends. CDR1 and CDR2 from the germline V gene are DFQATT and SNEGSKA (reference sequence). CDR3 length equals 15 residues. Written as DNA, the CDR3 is TGCAGTGCTAGCGCAGTCAGATCCCTTGTTTTCGGCTACACCTTC. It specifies CSASAVRSLVFGYTF.

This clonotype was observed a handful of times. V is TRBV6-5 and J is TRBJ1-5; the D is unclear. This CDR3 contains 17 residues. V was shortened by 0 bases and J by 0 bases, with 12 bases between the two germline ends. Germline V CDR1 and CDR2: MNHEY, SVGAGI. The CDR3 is CASSYSRPDNSNQPQHF. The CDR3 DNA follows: TGTGCCAGCAGTTACTCGAGGCCAGACAATAGCAATCAGCCCCAGCATTTT.

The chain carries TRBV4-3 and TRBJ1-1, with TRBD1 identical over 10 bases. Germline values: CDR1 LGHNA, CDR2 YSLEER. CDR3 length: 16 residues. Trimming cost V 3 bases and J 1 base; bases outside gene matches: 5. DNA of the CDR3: TGCGCCAGCAGCCAGCCTGACAGGGGGCCGAACACTGAAGCTTTCTTT. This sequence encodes CASSQPDRGPNTEAFF.

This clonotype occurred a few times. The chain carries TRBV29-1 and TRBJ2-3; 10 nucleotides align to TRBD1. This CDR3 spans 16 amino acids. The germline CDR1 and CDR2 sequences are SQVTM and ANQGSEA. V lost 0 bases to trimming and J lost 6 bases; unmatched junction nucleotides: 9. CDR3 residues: CSVEDALGTGADTQYF. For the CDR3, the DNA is TGCAGCGTTGAAGACGCCCTAGGGACAGGGGCCGATACGCAGTATTTT.

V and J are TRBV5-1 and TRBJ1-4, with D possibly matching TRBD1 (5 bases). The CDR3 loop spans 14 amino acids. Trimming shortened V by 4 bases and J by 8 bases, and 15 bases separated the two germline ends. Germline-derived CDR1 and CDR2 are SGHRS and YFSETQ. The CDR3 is CASSVRGGGEKLFF. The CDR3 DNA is TGCGCCAGCAGCGTCCGGGGCGGCGGGGAAAAACTGTTTTTT.

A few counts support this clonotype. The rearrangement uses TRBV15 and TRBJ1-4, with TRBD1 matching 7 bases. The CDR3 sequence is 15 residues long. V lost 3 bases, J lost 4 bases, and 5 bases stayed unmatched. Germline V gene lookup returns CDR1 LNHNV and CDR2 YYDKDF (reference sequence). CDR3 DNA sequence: TGTGCCACCAGCAGGAACCGACAGGGTAATGAAAAACTGTTTTTT. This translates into CATSRNRQGNEKLFF.